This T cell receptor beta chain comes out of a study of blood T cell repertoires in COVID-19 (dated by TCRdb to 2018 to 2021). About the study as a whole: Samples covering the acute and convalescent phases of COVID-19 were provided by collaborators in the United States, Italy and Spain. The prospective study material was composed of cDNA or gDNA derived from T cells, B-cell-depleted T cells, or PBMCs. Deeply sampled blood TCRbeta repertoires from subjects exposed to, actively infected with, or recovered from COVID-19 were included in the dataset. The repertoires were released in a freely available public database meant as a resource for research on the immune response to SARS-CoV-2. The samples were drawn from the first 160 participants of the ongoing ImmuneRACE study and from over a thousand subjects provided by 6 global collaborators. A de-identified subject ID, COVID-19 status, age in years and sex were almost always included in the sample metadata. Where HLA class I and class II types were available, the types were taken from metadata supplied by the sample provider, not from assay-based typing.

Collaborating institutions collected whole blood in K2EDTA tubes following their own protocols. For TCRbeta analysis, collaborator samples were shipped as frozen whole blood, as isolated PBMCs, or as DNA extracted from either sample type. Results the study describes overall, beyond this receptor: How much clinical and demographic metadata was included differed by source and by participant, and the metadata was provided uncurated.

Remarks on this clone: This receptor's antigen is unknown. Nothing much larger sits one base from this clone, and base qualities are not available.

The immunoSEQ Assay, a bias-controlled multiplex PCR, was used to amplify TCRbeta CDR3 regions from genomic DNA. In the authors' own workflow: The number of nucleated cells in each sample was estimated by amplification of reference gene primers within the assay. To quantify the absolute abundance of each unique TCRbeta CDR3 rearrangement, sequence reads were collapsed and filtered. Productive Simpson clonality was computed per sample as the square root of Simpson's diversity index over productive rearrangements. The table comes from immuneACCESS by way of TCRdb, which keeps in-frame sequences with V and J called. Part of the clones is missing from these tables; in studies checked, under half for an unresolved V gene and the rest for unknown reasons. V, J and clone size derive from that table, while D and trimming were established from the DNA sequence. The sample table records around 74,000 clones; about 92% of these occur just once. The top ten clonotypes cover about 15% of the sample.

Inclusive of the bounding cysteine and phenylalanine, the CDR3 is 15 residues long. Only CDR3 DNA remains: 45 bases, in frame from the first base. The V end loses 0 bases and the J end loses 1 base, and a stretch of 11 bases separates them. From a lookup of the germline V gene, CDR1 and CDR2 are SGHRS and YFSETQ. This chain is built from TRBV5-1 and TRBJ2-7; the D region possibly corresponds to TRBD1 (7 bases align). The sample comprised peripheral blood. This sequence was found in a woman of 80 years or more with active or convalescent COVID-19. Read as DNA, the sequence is TGCGCCAGCAGCTTGGGCTCAGGGGGGTCCTACGAGCAGTACTTC. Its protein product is CASSLGSGGSYEQYF. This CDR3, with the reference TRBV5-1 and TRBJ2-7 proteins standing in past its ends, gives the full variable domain KAGVTQTPRYLIKTRGQQVTLSCSPISGHRSVSWYQQTPGQGLQFLFEYFSETQRNKGNFPGRFSGRQFSNSRSEMNVSTLELGDSALYLCASSLGSGGSYEQYFGPGTRLTVT.